The next 29 T cell receptor beta chains were all read from a single sample in a study of cytomegalovirus exposure and HLA in healthy donors. Some clones are missing from TCRdb's copy, which holds only in-frame ones; the method was immunoSEQ multiplex PCR. The table includes some 68,000 clones, around 97% detected once. Input material: PBMCs. The receptors were sampled from a man between 18 and 35 years old in good health and CMV-seronegative.

The rearrangement uses TRBV29-1 and TRBJ1-2; possible D gene TRBD1, 5 bases. The V gene lost 7 bases and the J gene lost 6 bases, with 15 bases spanning the gap. This CDR3 spans 12 amino acids. Looked up from germline, CDR1 is SQVTM and CDR2 is ANQGSEA. This CDR3 is CSALGHLDGYTF. The CDR3 DNA is TGCAGCGCTTTAGGACATCTGGATGGCTACACCTTC.

The chain recombines TRBV27 with TRBJ2-3, with D unresolved. Trimming took off 3 bases at V and 0 bases at J, with 4 bases between the two ends. The CDR3 length is 13 residues. From germline, CDR1 is MNHEY and CDR2 SMNVEV (reference sequence). CDR3 sequence (DNA): TGTGCCAGCAGTTTTTCGAGCACAGATACGCAGTATTTT. It encodes CASSFSSTDTQYF.

The chain links TRBV19 to TRBJ1-1; 7 nucleotides agree with TRBD1. The CDR3 length is 14 residues. CDR1 and CDR2 from the germline V gene are LNHDA and SQIVND (reference sequence). Unmatched junction bases numbered 9, after V lost 8 bases and J lost 3 bases. As DNA, the CDR3 is TGTGCCAGTTCACTACTTGACAGGGACACTGAAGCTTTCTTT. Protein sequence: CASSLLDRDTEAFF.

The chain is built from TRBV6-5 and TRBJ1-5; unclear D gene. This CDR3 has 15 amino acids. The V end was cut by 8 bases, the J end by 0 bases, with 14 bases between. Germline V lookup: CDR1 MNHEY, CDR2 SVGAGI. CDR3 coding DNA: TGTGCCAGCCAAGCCGGGGTATATAGCAATCAGCCCCAGCATTTT. It is translated as CASQAGVYSNQPQHF.

The chain combines TRBV9 with TRBJ2-6; TRBD1 is a possible D gene (5 bases). Germline lookup yields CDR1 SGDLS and CDR2 YYNGEE. V dropped 4 bases and J dropped 4 bases, with 15 bases sitting between them. The CDR3 runs 16 residues. The CDR3 DNA reads as TGTGCCAGCAGCCCCCGGCAGGGTCCAGGGGCCAACGTCCTGACTTTC. Protein: CASSPRQGPGANVLTF.

The chain carries TRBV18 and TRBJ1-1; D is possibly TRBD1 (6 bases). The CDR3 totals 13 residues. V lost 5 bases and J lost 2, with 9 bases in between. Germline CDR1 is KGHSH and CDR2 is LQKENI. The CDR3 nucleotides read TGTGCCAGCTCAGAGGACAGAAACACTGAAGCTTTCTTT. This encodes CASSEDRNTEAFF.

CDR3 residues: CAWSVAASGSLTYNEQFF. The CDR3 DNA sequence: TGTGCCTGGAGTGTAGCGGCTAGCGGGAGTCTCACCTACAATGAGCAGTTCTTC. The chain recombines TRBV30 with TRBJ2-1; 10 bases align to TRBD2. With V trimmed by 0 bases and J by 2 bases, 10 bases remained unmatched. Germline V gene lookup returns CDR1 GTSNPN and CDR2 SVGIG (reference sequence). The CDR3 has 18 amino acids.

This clone occurred once. J is TRBJ2-7 and V is TRBV30, with D perhaps matching TRBD2 (7 bases). The CDR3 length is 11 residues. Germline V gives CDR1 GTSNPN, CDR2 SVGIG (reference sequence). The V gene lost 5 bases and the J gene lost 7 bases, with 12 bases spanning the gap. The CDR3 is CAWGLGGEQYF. The CDR3 DNA sequence: TGTGCCTGGGGACTAGGGGGTGAGCAGTACTTC. The complete variable domain, with remaining parts taken from reference TRBV30 and TRBJ2-7, reads SQTIHQWPATLVQPVGSPLSLECTVEGTSNPNLYWYRQAAGRGLQLLFYSVGIGQISSEVPQNLSASRPQDRQFILSSKKLLLSDSGFYLCAWGLGGEQYFGPGTRLTVT.

The chain links TRBV15 to TRBJ2-1; D unresolved. The germline V and J ends were trimmed by 0 bases and 8 bases, with 8 bases remaining between them. This CDR3 has 13 residues. Germline CDR1 reads LNHNV; CDR2 reads YYDKDF (reference sequence). The CDR3: CATSREQSHEQFF. CDR3 nucleotides: TGTGCCACCAGCAGAGAGCAGTCCCATGAGCAGTTCTTC.

The chain joins TRBV10-3 to TRBJ1-5, with TRBD1 matching 10 bases. V shed 2 bases, J shed 7 bases, and the junction held 2 bases outside the gene matches. The CDR3 totals 14 residues. In germline, CDR1 is ENHRY, CDR2 SYGVKD. DNA of the CDR3: TGTGCCATCAGTGAGGACAGGGGGCAACAGCCCCAGCATTTT. Residues: CAISEDRGQQPQHF.

V usage is TRBV10-2 and J usage is TRBJ1-1; D remains unclear. This CDR3 is built from 15 residues. Per the germline V gene, CDR1 is WSHSY and CDR2 is SAAADI. V was cut by 4 bases and J by 6 bases, with 18 bases left in between. The CDR3 DNA is TGCGCCAGCAGTGTGGGAAGGGTGGGAGGCGCTGAAGCTTTCTTT. This translates into CASSVGRVGGAEAFF.

The chain carries TRBV10-3 and TRBJ2-7, with D possibly matching TRBD2 (5 bases). The CDR3 is 11 amino acids. V lost 11 bases to trimming and J lost 3 bases, with 11 bases between them. In germline, CDR1 is ENHRY, CDR2 SYGVKD. CDR3 DNA: TGTGCCGTCCGGGAATACTACGAGCAGTACTTC. The encoded protein is CAVREYYEQYF.

The chain recombines TRBV2 with TRBJ2-3; 11 nucleotides match TRBD1. CDR1 is SNHLY and CDR2 is FYNNEI in the germline V gene. With V trimmed by 8 bases and J by 3 bases, 10 bases remained unmatched. The CDR3 covers 16 residues. This CDR3 is CASPAHGQGATDTQYF. The CDR3 DNA follows: TGTGCCAGCCCCGCCCACGGACAGGGGGCAACAGATACGCAGTATTTT.

The chain has TRBV29-1 and TRBJ2-7; TRBD1 is a possible D gene (6 bases). V was clipped by 6 bases and J by 3 bases, with 12 bases between them. Germline CDR1 is SQVTM and CDR2 is ANQGSEA. CDR3 size: 12 residues. Written as DNA, the CDR3 is TGCAGCGTCACCCTGGACAGCTACGAGCAGTACTTC. Its protein product is CSVTLDSYEQYF.

The rearrangement uses TRBV27 and TRBJ1-1; the D gene is possibly TRBD1 (6 bases). CDR3 length: 12 amino acids. Trimming left V 7 bases short and J 4 bases short, with 10 bases between. Germline lookup yields CDR1 MNHEY and CDR2 SMNVEV (reference sequence). This chain's CDR3 is CASKQGTTEAFF. The CDR3 nucleotides read TGTGCCAGCAAACAGGGTACCACTGAAGCTTTCTTT.

The rearrangement links TRBV6-6 to TRBJ2-7, with 8 positions matching TRBD2. Germline lookup yields CDR1 MNHNY and CDR2 SVGAGI (reference sequence). The CDR3 runs to 13 residues. J gave up 4 bases and V 6 bases, and 5 bases lay outside the gene matches. CDR3 coding DNA: TGTGCCAGCAGAATATCGGGGGGGTACGAGCAGTACTTC. This translates into CASRISGGYEQYF.

CDR3 protein: CASSLWQVNTEAFF. CDR3 nucleotides: TGTGCCAGCAGTTTATGGCAGGTGAACACTGAAGCTTTCTTT. V gene TRBV28 combines with J gene TRBJ1-1, with D unclear. The V gene's germline CDR1 is MDHEN and CDR2 SYDVKM. The ends were cut back, 0 bases at V and 0 bases at J, with 5 bases in the middle. The CDR3 contains 14 residues.

The chain joins TRBV6-1 to TRBJ1-3, with D perhaps matching TRBD1 (5 bases). CDR3 length: 14 amino acids. CDR1 and CDR2 (germline): MNHNS, SASEGT. V shed 5 bases and J shed 4 bases, with 12 bases lying between them. Here the CDR3 DNA reads TGTGCCAGCAGTACAGGTTCTCTGGGAAACACCATATATTTT. Translating it yields CASSTGSLGNTIYF.

The genes are TRBV5-4 and TRBJ2-5; a weak D match, TRBD2 (7 bases). This CDR3 is built from 14 residues. Germline lookup yields CDR1 SGHNT and CDR2 YYREEE (reference sequence). V was trimmed by 1 base and J by 7 bases, leaving 14 bases between them. CDR3 residues: CASSLSGTIGTQYF. CDR3 DNA sequence: TGTGCCAGCAGCTTGAGCGGGACAATTGGGACCCAGTACTTC.

The chain combines TRBV19 with TRBJ1-6, with 9 bases that match TRBD1. This CDR3 comprises 18 residues. J lost 5 bases, V lost 2 bases, and 10 bases had no gene match. Germline V gives CDR1 LNHDA, CDR2 SQIVND (reference sequence). This chain's CDR3 is CASSINRGLRSDNSPLHF. CDR3 nucleotide sequence: TGTGCCAGTAGTATAAACAGGGGGCTACGGTCGGATAATTCACCCCTCCACTTT.

The genes are TRBV6-1 and TRBJ1-5; D might be TRBD1 (5 bases). The germline V and J ends were trimmed by 8 bases and 2 bases, with 13 bases remaining between them. CDR1 is MNHNS, CDR2 SASEGT, per germline. The CDR3 contains 14 residues. The CDR3 region has the DNA TGTGCCAGCTATGGAGGGGATGGCAATCAGCCCCAGCATTTT. It specifies CASYGGDGNQPQHF.

The chain employs TRBV14 and TRBJ2-1, with 12 bases identical to TRBD2. This CDR3 spans 13 amino acids. The V gene's germline CDR1 is SGHDN and CDR2 FVKESK. The J segment lost 14 bases and the V segment lost 3 bases, leaving 5 bases of the junction unmatched. The CDR3, as DNA: TGTGCCAGCAGCCATGATCTAGCGGGAGGGAAGTTCTTC. It is translated as CASSHDLAGGKFF.

The chain joins TRBV7-9 to TRBJ1-2; possible D gene TRBD1, 5 bases. The V gene's germline CDR1 is SEHNR and CDR2 FQNEAQ (reference sequence). V lost 3 bases to trimming and J lost 2 bases, with 16 bases between them. This CDR3 is built from 16 residues. CDR3: CASSFENIGGNYGYTF. The CDR3 DNA reads as TGTGCCAGCAGCTTCGAGAATATCGGGGGGAACTATGGCTACACCTTC.

The chain joins TRBV7-8 to TRBJ1-1; D is perhaps TRBD1 (6 bases). The CDR3 spans 13 residues. Trimming pared 9 bases from V and 0 bases from J, leaving 11 bases between. The germline CDR1 and CDR2 sequences are SGHVS and FQNEAQ. The DNA of the CDR3 is TGTGCCAGTAAAGGGGACATGAACACTGAAGCTTTCTTT. Amino acids: CASKGDMNTEAFF.

The V gene is TRBV25-1, the J gene TRBJ1-4, with D maybe TRBD1 (5 bases). V gave up 2 bases and J gave up 8 bases, with 12 bases separating them. Germline V lookup: CDR1 MGHDK, CDR2 SYGVNS. The CDR3 sequence is 14 residues long. The CDR3 DNA sequence: TGTGCCAGCAGTGAAAGCGGGACGAGGGAAAAACTGTTTTTT. Amino acid sequence: CASSESGTREKLFF.

The chain has TRBV5-4 and TRBJ1-2; 9 bases are a match to TRBD1. CDR3 size: 16 residues. With 4 bases clipped from V and 4 bases from J, the junction kept 11 bases outside the gene matches. Per the germline V gene, CDR1 is SGHNT and CDR2 is YYREEE (reference sequence). CDR3 DNA sequence: TGTGCCAGCAGCCGAAGTTCCGGGACAGGGACCTATGGCTACACCTTC. Its protein product is CASSRSSGTGTYGYTF.

This clone showed up just once. The gene calls are TRBV7-8 and TRBJ1-4, with a possible D match to TRBD1 (5 bases). The CDR3 spans 15 residues. Germline assignment: CDR1 SGHVS and CDR2 FQNEAQ. Deletions cut 1 base from V and 4 bases from J, with 10 bases between. This CDR3 is CASSLGRGINEKLFF. The CDR3, as DNA: TGTGCCAGCAGCTTAGGGCGGGGGATTAATGAAAAACTGTTTTTT.

The V call is TRBV5-4, the J call TRBJ2-2, with D tentatively TRBD2 (5 bases). In germline, CDR1 is SGHNT, CDR2 YYREEE (reference sequence). This CDR3 spans 15 amino acids. Trimming shortened V by 3 bases and J by 2 bases, and 11 bases separated the two germline ends. As DNA, the CDR3 is TGTGCCAGCAGCTCACTAGATTTCAACACCGGGGAGCTGTTTTTT. Residues: CASSSLDFNTGELFF.

The chain uses TRBV6-6 and TRBJ2-2; D perhaps matches TRBD2 (6 bases). Trimming took 8 bases from V and 2 from J, leaving 15 bases between them. In germline, CDR1 is MNHNY, CDR2 SVGAGI (reference sequence). The CDR3 sequence is 15 residues long. The CDR3 DNA follows: TGTGCCAGCTCTGACGGGGACTTAAACACCGGGGAGCTGTTTTTT. Translation gives CASSDGDLNTGELFF.